Sequencing of this TCR beta chain was carried out in a study of blood T cells in healthy people across ages. General study results and limits: Getting older went along with TCR beta diversity per million T cells dropping roughly linearly.

Each sample yielded at least 6 million isolated PBMCs. On this clonotype itself: Its specificity is not known.

Next came a second PCR, run for roughly 7 to 12 cycles, which used a sample-barcoded 5' primer along with a J-beta primer mix. TCRdb processed the 5' RACE reads anew with MiXCR; each CDR3 protein has one entry. The sample lists some 1.6 million distinct CDR3 sequences, roughly 32% occurring once. The sequencing sample was made of blood. The TCR sequence derives from a woman aged 30 to 39 in good health.

The DNA for the CDR3 is TGTGCCACCAGCAGTTCCCAGGGCGTCCACACTGAAGCTTTCTTT. This codes for CATSSSQGVHTEAFF. The chain recombines TRBV15 with TRBJ1-1; TRBD1 might be the D (5 bases). V dropped 3 bases and J dropped 3 bases, with 14 bases sitting between them. Looked up from germline, CDR1 is LNHNV and CDR2 is YYDKDF (reference sequence). This CDR3 region has 15 residues.